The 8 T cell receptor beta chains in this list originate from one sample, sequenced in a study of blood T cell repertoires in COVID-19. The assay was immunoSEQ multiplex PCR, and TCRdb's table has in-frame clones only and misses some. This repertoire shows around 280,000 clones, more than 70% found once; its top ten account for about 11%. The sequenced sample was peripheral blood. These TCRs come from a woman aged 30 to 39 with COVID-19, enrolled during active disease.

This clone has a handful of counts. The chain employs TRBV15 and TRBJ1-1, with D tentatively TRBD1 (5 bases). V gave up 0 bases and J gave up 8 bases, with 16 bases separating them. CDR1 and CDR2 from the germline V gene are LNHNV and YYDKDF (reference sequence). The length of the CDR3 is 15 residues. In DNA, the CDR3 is TGTGCCACCAGCAGAGATCGAGGAGGGGCAGCGGAAGCTTTCTTT. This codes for CATSRDRGGAAEAFF.

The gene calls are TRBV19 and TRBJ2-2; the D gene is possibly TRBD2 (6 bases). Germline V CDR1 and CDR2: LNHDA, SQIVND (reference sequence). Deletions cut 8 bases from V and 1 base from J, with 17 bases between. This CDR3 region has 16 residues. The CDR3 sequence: CASGRRGGRNTGELFF. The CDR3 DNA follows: TGTGCCAGTGGTAGAAGGGGAGGCAGGAACACCGGGGAGCTGTTTTTT.

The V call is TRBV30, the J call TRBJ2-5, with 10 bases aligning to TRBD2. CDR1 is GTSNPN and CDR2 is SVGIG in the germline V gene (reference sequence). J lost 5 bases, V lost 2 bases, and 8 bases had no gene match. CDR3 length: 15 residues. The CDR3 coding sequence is TGTGCCTGGAGTCCCGGGACTAGCGTGTCTGAGACCCAGTACTTC. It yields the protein CAWSPGTSVSETQYF.

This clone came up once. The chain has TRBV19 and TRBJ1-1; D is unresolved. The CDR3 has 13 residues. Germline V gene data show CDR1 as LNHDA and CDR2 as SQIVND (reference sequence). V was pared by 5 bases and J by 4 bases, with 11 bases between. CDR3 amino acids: CASSSRRGTEAFF. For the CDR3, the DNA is TGTGCCAGTAGTTCACGACGGGGCACTGAAGCTTTCTTT.

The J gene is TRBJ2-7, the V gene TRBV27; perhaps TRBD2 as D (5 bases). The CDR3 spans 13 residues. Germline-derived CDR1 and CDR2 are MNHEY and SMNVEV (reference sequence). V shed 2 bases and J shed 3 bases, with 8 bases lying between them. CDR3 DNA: TGTGCCAGCAGTTTAGGACTCATCTACGAGCAGTACTTC. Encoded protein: CASSLGLIYEQYF.

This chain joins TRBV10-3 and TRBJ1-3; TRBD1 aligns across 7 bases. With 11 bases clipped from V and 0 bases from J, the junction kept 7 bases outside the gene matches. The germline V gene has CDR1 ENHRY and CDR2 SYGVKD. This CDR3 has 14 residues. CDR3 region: CAARQGFSGNTIYF. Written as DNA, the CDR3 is TGTGCCGCACGACAGGGCTTCTCTGGAAACACCATATATTTT.

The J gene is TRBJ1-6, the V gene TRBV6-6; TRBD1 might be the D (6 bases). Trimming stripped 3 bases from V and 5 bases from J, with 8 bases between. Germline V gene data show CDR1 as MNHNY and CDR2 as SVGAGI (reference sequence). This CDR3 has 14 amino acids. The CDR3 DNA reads TGTGCCAGCAGTTATTCAGGGGATAATTCACCCCTCCACTTT. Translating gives CASSYSGDNSPLHF.

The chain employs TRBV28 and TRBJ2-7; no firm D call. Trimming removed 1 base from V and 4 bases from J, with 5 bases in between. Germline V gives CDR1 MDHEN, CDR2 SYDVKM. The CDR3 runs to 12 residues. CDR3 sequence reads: CASSLLRYEQYF. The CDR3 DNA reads TGTGCCAGCAGTTTATTACGGTACGAGCAGTACTTC.